The 22 T cell receptor beta chains below come from one sample, sequenced in a study of blood T cell repertoires in COVID-19 (dated by TCRdb to the early 2020s). Preparation of the library involved the immunoSEQ multiplex PCR assay. The clones in this table, taken by TCRdb from immuneACCESS, are in-frame only. Not every clone is retained; where verified, under half of the shortfall comes from an unresolved V gene, and the cause of the rest is unknown. Across this sample there are about 180,000 clones, with about nine tenths seen only once. The top ten clonotypes cover less than 25% of the sample. The sequenced sample was peripheral blood. The source is a man aged 65 to 85 with active or convalescent COVID-19.

DNA for the CDR3: TGTGCCTGGAGTGTACAGGGGGGTCGGAACACCATATATTTT. Translating gives CAWSVQGGRNTIYF. The chain uses TRBV30 and TRBJ1-3, with 8 bases identical to TRBD1. V lost 0 bases to trimming and J lost 7 bases; unmatched junction nucleotides: 5. The CDR3 extends over 14 amino acids. Germline V gives CDR1 GTSNPN, CDR2 SVGIG (reference sequence).

The V gene is TRBV4-1, the J gene TRBJ1-1; D is unresolved. Germline-derived CDR1 and CDR2 are MGHRA and YSYEKL. The V end lost 0 bases, the J end lost 0 bases, and 17 bases lay between the germline ends. This CDR3 has 18 residues. As DNA, the CDR3 is TGCGCCAGCAGCCAAGAGTGGCACTATTTAATATTGAACACTGAAGCTTTCTTT. Amino acids: CASSQEWHYLILNTEAFF.

The chain links TRBV10-3 to TRBJ1-1; D uncertain. The CDR3 spans 14 residues. Deletions cut 3 bases from V and 6 bases from J, with 14 bases between. Germline loops: CDR1 ENHRY, CDR2 SYGVKD. The chain's CDR3 is CAISEREAFSEAFF. The CDR3, as DNA: TGTGCCATCAGTGAAAGGGAGGCGTTCTCTGAAGCTTTCTTT.

The V call is TRBV7-2, the J call TRBJ2-5; TRBD1 agrees at 8 bases. After removal of 1 base from V and 5 bases from J, the junction contained 6 bases not matched to a gene. The germline CDR1 and CDR2 sequences are SGHTA and FQGNSA. The CDR3 spans 15 residues. The CDR3 nucleotides are TGTGCCAGCAGCTTAGTGGGCAGGGGGCGGGAGACCCAGTACTTC. Encoded protein: CASSLVGRGRETQYF.

The rearrangement links TRBV20-1 to TRBJ2-2, with D hard to call. The ends were cut back, 7 bases at V and 1 base at J, with 4 bases in the middle. The CDR3 is 11 amino acids. Germline V lookup: CDR1 DFQATT, CDR2 SNEGSKA (reference sequence). In DNA form, the CDR3 reads TGCAGTGTCCAGAACACCGGGGAGCTGTTTTTT. Its protein is CSVQNTGELFF.

The V and J genes are TRBV4-3 and TRBJ2-3; 8 bases line up with TRBD1. The V gene end was trimmed by 2 bases and the J gene end by 5 bases; junction bases not matched to a gene: 12. This CDR3 has 17 amino acids. Germline V gene lookup returns CDR1 LGHNA and CDR2 YSLEER. This CDR3 is CASSQRSDRGVGDTQYF. The CDR3 DNA reads as TGCGCCAGCAGCCAACGCAGTGACAGGGGAGTAGGAGATACGCAGTATTTT.

The chain has TRBV19 and TRBJ2-1, with a weak D call TRBD1 (6 bases). Trimming took 5 bases from V and 0 from J, leaving 14 bases between them. The CDR3 consists of 16 residues. CDR1 is LNHDA and CDR2 is SQIVND in the germline V gene (reference sequence). The CDR3 coding sequence is TGTGCCAGTAGTCGTACCGGACAGCGCTCCTACAATGAGCAGTTCTTC. Its protein is CASSRTGQRSYNEQFF.

The V gene is TRBV28, the J gene TRBJ1-1; no reliable D call. This CDR3 region has 11 residues. Per the germline V gene, CDR1 is MDHEN and CDR2 is SYDVKM. The CDR3 DNA is TGTGTAGTAGCCCTTAACACTGAAGCTTTCTTT. Translation gives CVVALNTEAFF.

This clone has a single count. The chain recombines TRBV2 with TRBJ1-2; D is perhaps TRBD1 (5 bases). The germline CDR1 and CDR2 sequences are SNHLY and FYNNEI. Trimming removed 3 bases at V and 6 bases at J, with 17 bases between. CDR3 length equals 15 residues. CDR3: CASSEGQGLENGYTF. The CDR3 bases are TGTGCCAGCAGTGAGGGGCAGGGTCTAGAGAATGGCTACACCTTC.

This clone appeared a few times. V is TRBV3-1 (or the pseudogene TRBV3-2) and J is TRBJ2-3; 10 nucleotides agree with TRBD2. Unmatched junction bases numbered 12, after V lost 4 bases and J lost 2 bases. The CDR3 covers 18 residues. Germline-derived CDR1 and CDR2 are LGHDT and YNNKEL (reference sequence). Here the CDR3 DNA reads TGTGCCAGCAGCCCCTACCGGGGTAGCGGGAGGAACACAGATACGCAGTATTTT. Protein sequence: CASSPYRGSGRNTDTQYF.

This sequence joins TRBV30 and TRBJ1-2; perhaps TRBD1 as D (5 bases). The CDR3 has 16 amino acids. V was shortened by 3 bases and J by 8 bases, with 25 bases between the two germline ends. Germline V gives CDR1 GTSNPN, CDR2 SVGIG (reference sequence). The CDR3 here is CAWRVAPLRAGYGYTF. DNA for the CDR3: TGTGCCTGGAGGGTCGCCCCACTCAGGGCCGGTTACGGCTACACCTTC.

This clone was found once. The chain links TRBV6-5 to TRBJ2-7, with D uncertain. The CDR3 totals 15 residues. Germline V gene lookup returns CDR1 MNHEY and CDR2 SVGAGI. V shed 6 bases and J shed 0 bases, with 15 bases lying between them. DNA for the CDR3: TGTGCCAGCAGATCCCTGAGGTCAAGCTCCTACGAGCAGTACTTC. Translated, it gives CASRSLRSSSYEQYF.

As DNA, the CDR3 is TGTGCCAGCAGCCTCATAAGGGGACAGGGTCTTCATTTT. Protein product: CASSLIRGQGLHF. The chain uses TRBV14 and TRBJ1-5, with TRBD1 matching over 9 bases. The CDR3 has 13 amino acids. V trimming: 4 bases; J trimming: 16 bases; junction bases outside the gene matches: 11. Germline-derived CDR1 and CDR2 are SGHDN and FVKESK.

This chain uses TRBV6-6 with TRBJ1-5; D unresolved. The CDR3 is 12 amino acids. The germline gives CDR1 MNHNY, CDR2 SVGAGI (reference sequence). The V end was cut by 8 bases, the J end by 3 bases, with 8 bases between. CDR3 loop: CASGPNNQPQHF. For the CDR3, the DNA is TGTGCCAGCGGGCCGAACAATCAGCCCCAGCATTTT.

CDR3 sequence reads: CASSYWTSGGELFF. DNA for the CDR3: TGTGCCAGCAGTTACTGGACTAGCGGTGGGGAGCTGTTTTTT. The rearrangement joins TRBV6-2 or TRBV6-3 to TRBJ2-2, with TRBD2 identical over 10 bases. This CDR3 has 14 amino acids. V dropped 1 base and J dropped 8; count of bases not matched to a gene: 1. Germline CDR1 reads MNHEY; CDR2 reads SVGEGT.

In this sample, this clone turned up a few times. CDR3 region: CASSGQTTGELFF. The DNA of the CDR3 is TGTGCCAGCAGCGGACAGACGACCGGGGAGCTGTTTTTT. The chain uses TRBV11-3 and TRBJ2-2; D is possibly TRBD1 (6 bases). Germline CDR1 reads SGHNT; CDR2 reads YENEEA. CDR3 length: 13 amino acids. Trimming took 5 bases from V and 5 from J, leaving 9 bases between them.

This clone was observed a handful of times. The chain uses TRBV5-5 and TRBJ1-3; D call uncertain. The CDR3 covers 14 residues. Per germline, CDR1 SGHKS and CDR2 YYEKEE (reference sequence). Trimming removed 7 bases at V and 0 bases at J, with 11 bases between. The DNA of the CDR3 is TGTGCCAGCTCAACAATGCCCTCTGGAAACACCATATATTTT. Protein: CASSTMPSGNTIYF.

The rearrangement links TRBV10-3 to TRBJ2-7; 15 bases fit TRBD2. CDR3 length equals 18 residues. V trimming: 4 bases; J trimming: 4 bases; junction bases outside the gene matches: 11. Germline V gene lookup returns CDR1 ENHRY and CDR2 SYGVKD. Here the CDR3 DNA reads TGTGCCATCAGTGGGGGACTAGCGGGGGGCCCTATGGATTACGAGCAGTACTTC. Its protein is CAISGGLAGGPMDYEQYF.

The rearrangement joins TRBV5-1 to TRBJ2-3, with 9 positions matching TRBD2. The CDR3 consists of 14 residues. Looked up from germline, CDR1 is SGHRS and CDR2 is YFSETQ. With V trimmed by 4 bases and J by 5 bases, 5 bases remained unmatched. The DNA for the CDR3 is TGCGCCAGCAGCAGCACTAGCGGGTTAGATACGCAGTATTTT. Protein sequence: CASSSTSGLDTQYF.

As concerns this clone: One end of the junction varies from germline; a read error may be responsible. As DNA, the CDR3 is TGTGCCAGCAGCTCGCAGGGGGCTGGGGGCGGGAGTTCAGACTTC. Translated: CASSSQGAGGGSSDF. This chain links TRBV6-6 with TRBJ2-7, with D tentatively TRBD1 (8 bases). Germline CDR1 MNHNY, CDR2 SVGAGI (reference sequence). The CDR3 totals 15 residues.

The genes are TRBV5-1 and TRBJ1-2; tentative D call: TRBD1 (5 bases). The V gene's germline CDR1 is SGHRS and CDR2 YFSETQ. This CDR3 contains 16 residues. Trimming left V 3 bases short and J 7 bases short, with 22 bases between. The CDR3 spells CASSSLLGGEGFGYTF. CDR3 sequence (DNA): TGCGCCAGCAGCTCGCTCCTCGGGGGGGAGGGCTTTGGCTACACCTTC.

The table lists this clone with a count of one. V usage is TRBV10-1 and J usage is TRBJ2-7; TRBD1 matches at 7 bases. The CDR3 has 14 residues. The germline gives CDR1 WNHNN, CDR2 SYGVQD (reference sequence). V was pared by 4 bases and J by 0 bases, with 3 bases of the junction left unmatched. The CDR3 is CASSAGGSSYEQYF. CDR3 sequence (DNA): TGCGCCAGCAGTGCAGGGGGAAGCTCCTACGAGCAGTACTTC.